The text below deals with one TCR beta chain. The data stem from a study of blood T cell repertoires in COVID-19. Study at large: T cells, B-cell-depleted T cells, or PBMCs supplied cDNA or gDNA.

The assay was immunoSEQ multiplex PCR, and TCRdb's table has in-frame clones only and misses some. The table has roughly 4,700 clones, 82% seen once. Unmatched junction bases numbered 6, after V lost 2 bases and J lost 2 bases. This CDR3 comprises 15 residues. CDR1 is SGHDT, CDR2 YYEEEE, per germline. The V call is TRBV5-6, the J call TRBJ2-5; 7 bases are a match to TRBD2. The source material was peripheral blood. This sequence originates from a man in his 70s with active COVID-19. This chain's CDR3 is CASSFGGGLQETQYF. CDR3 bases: TGTGCCAGCAGCTTCGGCGGGGGTCTTCAAGAGACCCAGTACTTC.